These 18 T cell receptor beta chains originate from one sample sequenced in a study of cytomegalovirus exposure and HLA in healthy donors. The PCR had 60 Vbeta and 13 Jbeta primers. Libraries were prepared by immunoSEQ multiplex PCR; TCRdb keeps only in-frame clonotypes and omits some of them. The sample carries some 130,000 clones, around 74% recorded once. The sequencing input was PBMCs. All receptors come from a male donor in good health and CMV-seronegative.

There are many counts of this clone. The genes are TRBV4-3 and TRBJ2-7; 7 bases match TRBD2. V was clipped by 0 bases and J by 3 bases; unmatched bases: 2. The germline V gene has CDR1 LGHNA and CDR2 YSLEER. The CDR3 spans 14 residues. The CDR3 is CASSQELAVYEQYF. The CDR3, as DNA: TGCGCCAGCAGCCAAGAGCTAGCGGTCTACGAGCAGTACTTC.

The chain links TRBV7-2 to TRBJ2-6; 8 nucleotides match TRBD2. Germline CDR1 is SGHTA and CDR2 is FQGNSA. The CDR3 is made up of 18 amino acids. V shed 5 bases, J shed 0 bases, and the junction held 9 bases outside the gene matches. CDR3 sequence (DNA): TGTGCCAGCAGCCTCCGGGGGGGCACTTCCTCTGGGGCCAACGTCCTGACTTTC. It encodes CASSLRGGTSSGANVLTF.

V gene TRBV11-3 combines with J gene TRBJ2-1; 10 bases line up with TRBD2. This CDR3 contains 15 residues. Germline values: CDR1 SGHNT, CDR2 YENEEA. V shed 4 bases, J shed 1 base, and the junction held 1 base outside the gene matches. Written as DNA, the CDR3 is TGTGCCAGCAGCTCTAGCGGGAGTTCCTACAATGAGCAGTTCTTC. It is translated as CASSSSGSSYNEQFF.

A few counts support this clone. This rearrangement joins TRBV21-1 to TRBJ2-5; the table's D gene call, TRBD2, was not cross checked with the DNA. TRBV21-1 is noted as a pseudogene. This CDR3 contains 12 residues. CDR3 sequence reads: CASSKGEETQYF. CDR3 sequence (DNA): TGTGCCAGCAGCAAAGGAGAAGAGACCCAGTACTTC.

This clone has just a few counts. This chain connects TRBV28 to TRBJ2-3; 11 positions match TRBD2. The germline V gene encodes CDR1 MDHEN and CDR2 SYDVKM. Germline trimming cut 4 bases from V and 6 bases from J; bases unmatched to any gene: 18. The CDR3 spans 19 residues. CDR3 bases: TGTGCCAGCAGTTATCTACTAGCGGGAGCAGATCCCAGATCGGATACGCAGTATTTT. Translated, it gives CASSYLLAGADPRSDTQYF.

The V and J genes are TRBV28 and TRBJ1-3; no reliable D call. The length of the CDR3 is 16 residues. Germline values: CDR1 MDHEN, CDR2 SYDVKM. V dropped 2 bases and J dropped 5 bases, with 16 bases sitting between them. The CDR3 spells CASSLSRSVSRNTIYF. The CDR3 DNA is TGTGCCAGCAGTTTAAGTCGGTCGGTAAGCAGAAACACCATATATTTT.

The chain carries TRBV11-3 and TRBJ1-5; 7 bases are a match to TRBD1. Per germline, CDR1 SGHNT and CDR2 YENEEA. The trim removed 4 bases at V and 2 bases at J, leaving 5 bases unmatched. CDR3 length: 15 amino acids. DNA of the CDR3: TGTGCCAGCAGCTCTCAGGGGGATCGCAATCAGCCCCAGCATTTT. This encodes CASSSQGDRNQPQHF.

This clone was observed a handful of times. The gene calls are TRBV4-2 and TRBJ1-3; weak D call: TRBD1 (5 bases). Germline V gene data show CDR1 as LGHNA and CDR2 as YNFKEQ. V lost 0 bases to trimming and J lost 4 bases, with 16 bases between them. The length of the CDR3 is 17 residues. The DNA for the CDR3 is TGTGCCAGCAGCCAAGATTGGGGCTTTGGGGGGGGAAACACCATATATTTT. Translating it yields CASSQDWGFGGGNTIYF.

The chain carries TRBV6-5 and TRBJ1-4; a possible D gene is TRBD1 (6 bases). The CDR3 covers 14 residues. Germline CDR1 MNHEY, CDR2 SVGAGI. V dropped 0 bases and J dropped 9 bases, with 11 bases sitting between them. CDR3 residues: CASSYSRTEKKLFF. CDR3 coding DNA: TGTGCCAGCAGTTACTCGCGGACAGAGAAAAAACTGTTTTTT.

With regard to this clone: At one end, the junction sequence differs from germline, possibly due to a read error. This sequence joins TRBV7-7 and TRBJ1-3; D perhaps matches TRBD1 (6 bases). Germline CDR1 SSHAT, CDR2 FNYEAQ (reference sequence). This CDR3 spans 13 amino acids. The CDR3 bases are TGTGCTAGCAGCTTAGGGGGGGGTTTAACCATATATTTT. It encodes CASSLGGGLTIYF.

This clone was observed a single time. V and J are TRBV4-1 and TRBJ1-4; no reliable D call. The germline V gene has CDR1 MGHRA and CDR2 YSYEKL. The V and J ends lost 1 base and 6 bases respectively, with 15 bases between them. This CDR3 has 16 amino acids. As DNA, the CDR3 is TGCGCCAGCAGCCAAGGTGCGGGGTATGACTATGAAAAACTGTTTTTT. Its protein is CASSQGAGYDYEKLFF.

The CDR3 nucleotides read TGTGCCATGCGGGACAGATTAGCCTACGAGCAGTACTTC. Its protein is CAMRDRLAYEQYF. The chain combines TRBV10-3 with TRBJ2-7, with D possibly TRBD1 on 7 matching bases. Germline CDR1 is ENHRY and CDR2 is SYGVKD. Trimming pared 9 bases from V and 2 bases from J, leaving 14 bases between. This CDR3 is built from 13 residues.

This chain links TRBV4-1 with TRBJ2-7, with a possible D match to TRBD2 (6 bases). The CDR3 length is 15 residues. Trimming took off 1 base at V and 2 bases at J, with 12 bases between the two ends. CDR1 is MGHRA and CDR2 is YSYEKL in the germline V gene. The CDR3 bases are TGCGCCAGCAGCCAAGGGGTTAGCGGTACCTACGAGCAGTACTTC. This sequence encodes CASSQGVSGTYEQYF.

This clone was picked up a small number of times. V usage is TRBV5-4 and J usage is TRBJ2-1, with D possibly TRBD1 on 5 matching bases. This CDR3 comprises 15 residues. CDR1 is SGHNT, CDR2 YYREEE, per germline (reference sequence). V was cut by 6 bases and J by 7 bases, with 20 bases left in between. CDR3 coding DNA: TGTGCCAGCACCAAACCGACTTTGCAGGGTAATGAGCAGTTCTTC. It yields the protein CASTKPTLQGNEQFF. Using reference TRBV5-4 and TRBJ2-1 for the parts outside the CDR3, the full variable domain is ETGVTQSPTHLIKTRGQQVTLRCSSQSGHNTVSWYQQALGQGPQFIFQYYREEENGRGNFPPRFSGLQFPNYSSELNVNALELDDSALYLCASTKPTLQGNEQFFGPGTRLTVL.

The chain joins TRBV6-5 to TRBJ2-7; a possible D gene is TRBD2 (6 bases). The CDR3 runs 15 residues. The germline V gene encodes CDR1 MNHEY and CDR2 SVGAGI. Trimming removed 6 bases at V and 5 bases at J, with 20 bases between. The CDR3 DNA reads as TGTGCCAGCAGGCCCCTCCCTGTGCGGGACCACGAGCAGTACTTC. Translating gives CASRPLPVRDHEQYF.

The chain carries TRBV5-6 and TRBJ1-2, with a weak D call TRBD1 (6 bases). Germline V gives CDR1 SGHDT, CDR2 YYEEEE. The ends were cut back, 5 bases at V and 4 bases at J, with 21 bases in the middle. CDR3 length: 16 residues. Here the CDR3 DNA reads TGTGCCAGCAGTCCTTACCGGGACATCGCTCTCTATGGCTACACCTTC. Its protein is CASSPYRDIALYGYTF.

The V gene is TRBV28, the J gene TRBJ1-5; D is possibly TRBD1 (6 bases). The length of the CDR3 is 15 residues. The germline CDR1 and CDR2 sequences are MDHEN and SYDVKM. V lost 1 base, J lost 1 base, and 8 bases lay in between. CDR3 in amino acids: CASSLSGASNQPQHF. The CDR3 region has the DNA TGTGCCAGCAGTTTATCAGGGGCGAGCAATCAGCCCCAGCATTTT.

The V gene is TRBV30, the J gene TRBJ2-7; 9 bases are a match to TRBD1. Germline V gives CDR1 GTSNPN, CDR2 SVGIG (reference sequence). The CDR3 length is 11 residues. V was clipped by 1 base and J by 13 bases; unmatched bases: 5. The CDR3 here is CAWSALGQGYF. For the CDR3, the DNA is TGTGCCTGGAGTGCGTTGGGACAGGGATACTTC.